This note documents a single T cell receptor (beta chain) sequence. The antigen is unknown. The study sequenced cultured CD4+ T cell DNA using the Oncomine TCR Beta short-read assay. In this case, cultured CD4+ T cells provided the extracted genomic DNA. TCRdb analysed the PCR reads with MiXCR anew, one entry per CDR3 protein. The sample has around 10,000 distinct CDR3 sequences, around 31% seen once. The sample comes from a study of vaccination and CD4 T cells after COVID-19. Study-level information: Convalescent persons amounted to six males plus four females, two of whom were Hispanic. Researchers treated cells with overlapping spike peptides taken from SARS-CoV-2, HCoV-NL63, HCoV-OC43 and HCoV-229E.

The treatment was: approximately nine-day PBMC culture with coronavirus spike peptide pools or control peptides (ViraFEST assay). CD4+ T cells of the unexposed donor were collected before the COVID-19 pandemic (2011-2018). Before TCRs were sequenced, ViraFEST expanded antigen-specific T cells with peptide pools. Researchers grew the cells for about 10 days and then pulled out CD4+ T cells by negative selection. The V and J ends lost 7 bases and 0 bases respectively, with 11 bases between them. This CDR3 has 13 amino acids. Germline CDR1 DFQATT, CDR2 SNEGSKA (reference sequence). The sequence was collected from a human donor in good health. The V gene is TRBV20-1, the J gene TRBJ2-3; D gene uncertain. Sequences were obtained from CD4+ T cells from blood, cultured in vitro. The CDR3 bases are TGCAGTGTGGCGGTCGGTAGCACAGATACGCAGTATTTT. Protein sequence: CSVAVGSTDTQYF.